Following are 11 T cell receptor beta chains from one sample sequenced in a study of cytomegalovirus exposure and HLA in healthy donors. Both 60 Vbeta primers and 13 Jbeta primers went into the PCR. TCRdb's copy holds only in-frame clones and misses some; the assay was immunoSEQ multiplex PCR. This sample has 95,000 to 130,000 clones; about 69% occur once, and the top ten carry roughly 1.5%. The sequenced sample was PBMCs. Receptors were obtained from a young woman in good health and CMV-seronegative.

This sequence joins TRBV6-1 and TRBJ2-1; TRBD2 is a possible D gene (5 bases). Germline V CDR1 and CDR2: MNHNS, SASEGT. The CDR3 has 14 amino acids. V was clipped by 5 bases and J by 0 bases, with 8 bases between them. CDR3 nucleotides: TGTGCCAGCAGTCCTAGCAGCTCCTACAATGAGCAGTTCTTC. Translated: CASSPSSSYNEQFF.

For the CDR3, the DNA is TGTGCCATCAGTGGAGGGAATAGCAATCAGCCCCAGCATTTT. Translation: CAISGGNSNQPQHF. The chain combines TRBV10-3 with TRBJ1-5, with D hard to call. Germline CDR1 reads ENHRY; CDR2 reads SYGVKD. The V and J ends lost 4 bases and 0 bases respectively, with 7 bases between them. CDR3 length: 14 residues.

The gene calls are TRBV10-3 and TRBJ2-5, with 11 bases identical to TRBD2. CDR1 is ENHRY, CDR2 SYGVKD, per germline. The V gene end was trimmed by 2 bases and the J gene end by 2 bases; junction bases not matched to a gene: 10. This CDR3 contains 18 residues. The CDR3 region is CAISEPLGLAEEQETQYF. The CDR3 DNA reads TGTGCCATCAGTGAGCCGCTGGGACTAGCGGAGGAACAAGAGACCCAGTACTTC.

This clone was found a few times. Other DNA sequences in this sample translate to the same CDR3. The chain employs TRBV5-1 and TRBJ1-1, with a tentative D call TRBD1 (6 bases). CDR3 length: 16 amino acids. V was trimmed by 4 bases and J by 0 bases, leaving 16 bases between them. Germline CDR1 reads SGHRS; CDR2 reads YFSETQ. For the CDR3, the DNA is TGCGCCAGCAGCCCGGGACACGGGGATATGAACACTGAAGCTTTCTTT. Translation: CASSPGHGDMNTEAFF.

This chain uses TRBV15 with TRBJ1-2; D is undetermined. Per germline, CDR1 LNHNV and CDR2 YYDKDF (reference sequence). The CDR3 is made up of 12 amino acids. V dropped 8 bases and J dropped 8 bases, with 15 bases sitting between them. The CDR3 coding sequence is TGTGCCACCGAGGACGTCGGGAGGGGCTACACCTTC. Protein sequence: CATEDVGRGYTF. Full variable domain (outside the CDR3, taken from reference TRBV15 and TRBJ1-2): DAMVIQNPRYQVTQFGKPVTLSCSQTLNHNVMYWYQQKSSQAPKLLFHYYDKDFNNEADTPDNFQSRRPNTSFCFLDIRSPGLGDTAMYLCATEDVGRGYTFGSGTRLTVV.

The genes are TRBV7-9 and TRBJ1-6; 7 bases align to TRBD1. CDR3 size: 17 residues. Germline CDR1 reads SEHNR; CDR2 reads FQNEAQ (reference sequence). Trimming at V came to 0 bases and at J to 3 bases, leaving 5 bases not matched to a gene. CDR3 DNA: TGTGCCAGCAGCTTAGCGGACAGGATCTTCTATAATTCACCCCTCCACTTT. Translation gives CASSLADRIFYNSPLHF.

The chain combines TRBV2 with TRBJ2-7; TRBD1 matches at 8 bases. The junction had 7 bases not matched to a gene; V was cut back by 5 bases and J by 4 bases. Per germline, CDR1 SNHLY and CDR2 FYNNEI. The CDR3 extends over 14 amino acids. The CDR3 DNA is TGTGCCAGCAGTTCTCCGGGACAGGCGTACGAGCAGTACTTC. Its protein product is CASSSPGQAYEQYF.

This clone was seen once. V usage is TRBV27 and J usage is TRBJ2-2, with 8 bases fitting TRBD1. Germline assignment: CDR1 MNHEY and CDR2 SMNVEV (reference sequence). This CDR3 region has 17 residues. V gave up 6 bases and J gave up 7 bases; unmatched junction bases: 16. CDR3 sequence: CASRDLVNQGAGGELFF. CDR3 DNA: TGTGCCAGCAGAGACTTGGTGAACCAGGGGGCGGGCGGGGAGCTGTTTTTT.

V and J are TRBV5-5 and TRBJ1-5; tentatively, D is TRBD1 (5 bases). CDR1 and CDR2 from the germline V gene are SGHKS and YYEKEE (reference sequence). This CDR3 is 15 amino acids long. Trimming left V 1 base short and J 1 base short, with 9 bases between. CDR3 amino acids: CASSLTGGSNQPQHF. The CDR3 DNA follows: TGTGCCAGCAGCTTGACGGGGGGGAGCAATCAGCCCCAGCATTTT.

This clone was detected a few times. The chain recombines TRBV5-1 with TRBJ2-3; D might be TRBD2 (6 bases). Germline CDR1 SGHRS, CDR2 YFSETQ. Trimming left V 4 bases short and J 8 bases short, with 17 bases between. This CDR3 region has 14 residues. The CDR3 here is CASSRNRDSSTQYF. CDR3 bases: TGCGCCAGCAGCAGGAACCGGGACTCCAGTACGCAGTATTTT. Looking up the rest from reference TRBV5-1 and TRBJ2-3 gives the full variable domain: KAGVTQTPRYLIKTRGQQVTLSCSPISGHRSVSWYQQTPGQGLQFLFEYFSETQRNKGNFPGRFSGRQFSNSRSEMNVSTLELGDSALYLCASSRNRDSSTQYFGPGTRLTVL.

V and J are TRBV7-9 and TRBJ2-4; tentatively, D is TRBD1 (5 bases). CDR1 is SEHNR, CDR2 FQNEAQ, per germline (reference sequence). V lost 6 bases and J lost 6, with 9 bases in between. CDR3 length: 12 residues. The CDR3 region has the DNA TGTGCCAGCAGTTCGACAGTAAACATTCAGTACTTC. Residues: CASSSTVNIQYF.